One and the same sample provided the 32 T cell receptor beta chains below, sequenced in a study of cytomegalovirus exposure and HLA in healthy donors. PCR used 60 Vbeta primers and 13 Jbeta primers. Repertoires were generated with immunoSEQ multiplex PCR, while TCRdb's copy carries only in-frame clones and drops some. The table shows roughly 80,000 clones, with 81% occurring only once. Sequencing used PBMCs. These receptors originate from a woman under 40 in good health and CMV-seronegative.

The chain uses TRBV15 and TRBJ2-5; TRBD2 matches 10 bases. This CDR3 region has 14 residues. Germline trimming cut 1 base from V and 11 bases from J; bases unmatched to any gene: 7. The germline CDR1 and CDR2 sequences are LNHNV and YYDKDF (reference sequence). CDR3 sequence (DNA): TGTGCCACCAGCAGAGGGGGGACTAGCGAGGCGCAGTACTTC. This sequence encodes CATSRGGTSEAQYF.

This clone was picked up one time. The V call is TRBV2, the J call TRBJ2-2; the match to TRBD1 covers 7 bases. Trimming took 5 bases from V and 5 from J; bases not matched to a gene: 5. This CDR3 has 14 residues. Germline CDR1 is SNHLY and CDR2 is FYNNEI. The CDR3 sequence is CASSNRGVTGELFF. In DNA form, the CDR3 reads TGTGCCAGCAGTAACAGGGGAGTGACCGGGGAGCTGTTTTTT.

This clone has just a few counts. V and J are TRBV20-1 and TRBJ2-1; no firm D call. V dropped 5 bases and J dropped 7 bases, with 6 bases sitting between them. Germline CDR1 and CDR2: DFQATT and SNEGSKA (reference sequence). CDR3 length: 10 amino acids. The CDR3 DNA is TGCAGTGCTCTTAGAAATGAGCAGTTCTTC. It specifies CSALRNEQFF.

This clone was seen a handful of times. V gene TRBV6-5 combines with J gene TRBJ2-5; TRBD1 agrees at 7 bases. Germline CDR1 and CDR2: MNHEY and SVGAGI. CDR3 size: 14 residues. V shed 6 bases, J shed 4 bases, and the junction held 8 bases outside the gene matches. CDR3: CASRAGGKGETQYF. In nucleotides, the CDR3 is TGTGCCAGCAGAGCAGGGGGAAAGGGAGAGACCCAGTACTTC.

The chain links TRBV2 to TRBJ1-6, with D perhaps TRBD1 (6 bases). The V gene lost 7 bases and the J gene lost 8 bases, with 24 bases spanning the gap. CDR3 length equals 17 residues. CDR1 SNHLY and CDR2 FYNNEI come from the germline V gene. The DNA for the CDR3 is TGTGCCAGCAACCTAGGGGGGGGTCGGTTAGTGGATTCACCCCTCCACTTT. This encodes CASNLGGGRLVDSPLHF.

The rearrangement joins TRBV18 to TRBJ2-4, with 12 positions matching TRBD1. The CDR3 consists of 14 residues. Trimming removed 3 bases from V and 9 bases from J; junction bases left unmatched: 3. The germline V gene has CDR1 KGHSH and CDR2 LQKENI. CDR3 loop: CASSPGQGAGIQYF. The CDR3 coding sequence is TGTGCCAGCTCACCGGGACAGGGGGCGGGCATTCAGTACTTC.

This chain connects TRBV27 to TRBJ2-2; D possibly corresponds to TRBD2 (6 bases). The CDR3 is made up of 14 amino acids. Germline V gene data show CDR1 as MNHEY and CDR2 as SMNVEV (reference sequence). Deletions cut 5 bases from V and 5 bases from J, with 12 bases between. DNA for the CDR3: TGTGCCAGCAGTCCGCCGGAGGGAACCGGGGAGCTGTTTTTT. It is translated as CASSPPEGTGELFF.

V is TRBV27 and J is TRBJ2-1; 9 bases map to TRBD2. V shed 11 bases and J 15 bases; nucleotides not matched to a gene: 17. The CDR3 has 13 residues. CDR1 is MNHEY and CDR2 is SMNVEV in the germline V gene (reference sequence). CDR3 amino acids: CAAKTSGAPIPFF. The CDR3 region has the DNA TGTGCCGCGAAGACTAGCGGAGCCCCGATTCCGTTCTTC.

This clone was found a few times. The rearrangement uses TRBV11-3 and TRBJ2-1, with unresolved D. V was shortened by 1 base and J by 10 bases, with 17 bases between the two germline ends. This CDR3 has 15 residues. Germline V gene lookup returns CDR1 SGHNT and CDR2 YENEEA. CDR3 sequence reads: CASSLGDRTHREQFF. The CDR3 DNA sequence: TGTGCCAGCAGCTTAGGCGATCGAACTCATCGGGAGCAGTTCTTC.

The rearrangement links TRBV27 to TRBJ2-5; a weak D match, TRBD1 (5 bases). The CDR3 contains 15 residues. Trimming cost V 0 bases and J 0 bases, with 8 bases left between them. CDR1 MNHEY and CDR2 SMNVEV come from the germline V gene (reference sequence). DNA for the CDR3: TGTGCCAGCAGTTTATCCCGACAGAACCAAGAGACCCAGTACTTC. Its protein is CASSLSRQNQETQYF.

The chain recombines TRBV29-1 with TRBJ1-5, with a possible D match to TRBD1 (5 bases). The length of the CDR3 is 14 residues. Germline loops: CDR1 SQVTM, CDR2 ANQGSEA. The V gene lost 4 bases and the J gene lost 0 bases, with 10 bases spanning the gap. CDR3 sequence (DNA): TGCAGCGTTGGGACACGGAATAGCAATCAGCCCCAGCATTTT. Translated: CSVGTRNSNQPQHF.

This clone was recorded once. V and J are TRBV5-1 and TRBJ1-2; no clear D gene. The CDR3 sequence is 14 residues long. Deletions cut 4 bases from V and 1 base from J, with 11 bases between. From germline, CDR1 is SGHRS and CDR2 YFSETQ. CDR3 DNA: TGCGCCAGCAGCGCAACCCATAGTAACTATGGCTACACCTTC. Protein product: CASSATHSNYGYTF.

The V call is TRBV7-8, the J call TRBJ1-1; D remains unclear. The germline CDR1 and CDR2 sequences are SGHVS and FQNEAQ. The CDR3 is 14 residues long. With 6 bases removed from V and 7 bases from J, the gap between germline ends came to 18 bases. CDR3 sequence reads: CASRPSGDEDEAFF. The CDR3 DNA is TGTGCCAGCAGACCCTCCGGGGATGAAGATGAAGCTTTCTTT.

Turning to this clone: One end of the junction varies from germline; a read error may be responsible. V and J are TRBV7-9 and TRBJ1-1, with D tentatively TRBD1 (6 bases). The germline CDR1 and CDR2 sequences are SEHNR and FQNEAQ (reference sequence). CDR3 size: 12 residues. CDR3 amino acids: CSSSPGQGQAFF. In DNA, the CDR3 is TGTTCCAGCAGCCCAGGTCAGGGGCAAGCTTTCTTT.

The sample holds a few counts of this clone. The gene calls are TRBV4-2 and TRBJ2-7; no reliable D call. Germline CDR1 LGHNA, CDR2 YNFKEQ. Trimming took off 0 bases at V and 2 bases at J, with 14 bases between the two ends. This CDR3 is built from 16 residues. The DNA of the CDR3 is TGTGCCAGCAGCCAAGAGGGCAGCAGTGCCGCCTACGAGCAGTACTTC. Its protein product is CASSQEGSSAAYEQYF.

This clone was seen only once. The chain combines TRBV15 with TRBJ1-2; TRBD1 matches 7 bases. J lost 6 bases, V lost 3 bases, and 13 bases had no gene match. The CDR3 sequence is 16 residues long. The germline gives CDR1 LNHNV, CDR2 YYDKDF (reference sequence). CDR3 in amino acids: CATSRSRGATGDGYTF. The CDR3 DNA sequence: TGTGCCACCAGCAGGAGCAGGGGGGCTACGGGAGATGGCTACACCTTC.

This sequence joins TRBV5-1 and TRBJ2-7; 7 nucleotides match TRBD1. Germline assignment: CDR1 SGHRS and CDR2 YFSETQ. With V trimmed by 3 bases and J by 3 bases, 12 bases remained unmatched. CDR3 length equals 16 residues. Here the CDR3 reads CASSSKSGTVFYEQYF. In DNA form, the CDR3 reads TGCGCCAGCAGCTCAAAGTCCGGGACAGTCTTCTACGAGCAGTACTTC.

The chain has TRBV9 and TRBJ2-7, with 7 bases identical to TRBD2. V shed 1 base and J 4 bases; nucleotides not matched to a gene: 8. Looked up from germline, CDR1 is SGDLS and CDR2 is YYNGEE. This CDR3 contains 15 residues. CDR3 protein: CASSVWGGSMYEQYF. DNA for the CDR3: TGTGCCAGCAGCGTATGGGGCGGGAGTATGTACGAGCAGTACTTC.

A few counts support this clone. This chain connects TRBV27 to TRBJ1-5; 7 bases fit TRBD1. The junction had 12 bases not matched to a gene; V was cut back by 5 bases and J by 5 bases. Germline CDR1 is MNHEY and CDR2 is SMNVEV (reference sequence). This CDR3 has 16 residues. CDR3 protein: CASSPSLGTAYQPQHF. CDR3 DNA sequence: TGTGCCAGCAGTCCTTCGTTGGGGACAGCCTATCAGCCCCAGCATTTT.

The chain is built from TRBV27 and TRBJ2-3; 12 bases are shared with TRBD2. This CDR3 comprises 15 residues. Trimming at V came to 7 bases and at J to 3 bases, leaving 5 bases not matched to a gene. From germline, CDR1 is MNHEY and CDR2 SMNVEV (reference sequence). The CDR3 nucleotides are TGTGCCAGCACCCGGACTAGCGGGAAGACAGATACGCAGTATTTT. Its protein product is CASTRTSGKTDTQYF.

This sequence joins TRBV10-3 and TRBJ2-1; TRBD2 matches at 11 bases. Per germline, CDR1 ENHRY and CDR2 SYGVKD. J lost 6 bases, V lost 8 bases, and 9 bases had no gene match. CDR3 length: 15 amino acids. Here the CDR3 reads CAIHPLAGAANEQFF. CDR3 nucleotide sequence: TGTGCCATCCACCCACTAGCGGGGGCGGCCAATGAGCAGTTCTTC.

The gene calls are TRBV28 and TRBJ2-1; 14 bases map to TRBD2. Germline V gene sequence: CDR1 MDHEN, CDR2 SYDVKM. The CDR3 totals 17 residues. Trimming took 5 bases from V and 6 from J; bases not matched to a gene: 9. The DNA of the CDR3 is TGTGCCAGCAGTGCGGGACTAGCGGGAGTCTGGAGCAATGAGCAGTTCTTC. This gives the protein CASSAGLAGVWSNEQFF.

This clone showed up just a few times. The rearrangement uses TRBV29-1 and TRBJ1-1; D unresolved. The germline V and J ends were trimmed by 7 bases and 5 bases, with 14 bases remaining between them. Germline V gene lookup returns CDR1 SQVTM and CDR2 ANQGSEA. CDR3 length equals 12 residues. This CDR3 reads CSAITPGTEAFF. The DNA for the CDR3 is TGCAGCGCTATTACCCCAGGAACTGAAGCTTTCTTT. Complete variable domain (other parts from reference TRBV29-1 and TRBJ1-1): SAVISQKPSRDICQRGTSLTIQCQVDSQVTMMFWYRQQPGQSLTLIATANQGSEATYESGFVIDKFPISRPNLTFSTLTVSNMSPEDSSIYLCSAITPGTEAFFGQGTRLTVV.

The genes are TRBV14 and TRBJ1-3; D may be TRBD1 (5 bases). Germline CDR1 and CDR2: SGHDN and FVKESK. This CDR3 has 13 amino acids. V shed 6 bases and J shed 7 bases, with 13 bases lying between them. CDR3 coding DNA: TGTGCCAGCAGTCCCAGGGTGTGGAACACCATATATTTT. Protein sequence: CASSPRVWNTIYF.

The chain couples TRBV5-1 to TRBJ2-7; TRBD1 matches 9 bases. In germline, CDR1 is SGHRS, CDR2 YFSETQ. With 4 bases clipped from V and 7 bases from J, the junction kept 9 bases outside the gene matches. The CDR3 is made up of 14 amino acids. CDR3 sequence reads: CASSRQGDPWEQYF. The CDR3 DNA reads as TGCGCCAGCAGCCGACAGGGGGATCCATGGGAGCAGTACTTC.

This clone was detected once. The chain employs TRBV2 and TRBJ1-5, with a possible D match to TRBD1 (5 bases). Trimming left V 0 bases short and J 4 bases short, with 13 bases between. This CDR3 has 16 residues. Per germline, CDR1 SNHLY and CDR2 FYNNEI. This chain's CDR3 is CASSEASWQGNQPQHF. The CDR3, as DNA: TGTGCCAGCAGTGAAGCGAGTTGGCAGGGAAATCAGCCCCAGCATTTT.

This chain links TRBV7-6 with TRBJ1-5; TRBD1 matches at 9 bases. Germline lookup yields CDR1 SGHVS and CDR2 FNYEAQ. V trimming: 5 bases; J trimming: 2 bases; junction bases outside the gene matches: 7. The CDR3 spans 16 residues. The CDR3 DNA reads TGTGCCAGCAGCCCCGGGACAGGGAGAGGCAATCAGCCCCAGCATTTT. It yields the protein CASSPGTGRGNQPQHF.

This rearrangement joins TRBV9 to TRBJ2-7, with TRBD1 matching over 7 bases. Germline V CDR1 and CDR2: SGDLS, YYNGEE. V lost 6 bases to trimming and J lost 3 bases; unmatched junction nucleotides: 15. The length of the CDR3 is 16 residues. The CDR3 DNA follows: TGTGCCAGCAAAGGGGGCGTACGGCGGGCCCACTACGAGCAGTACTTC. Its translation is CASKGGVRRAHYEQYF.

The rearrangement uses TRBV5-4 and TRBJ2-3, with 8 positions matching TRBD2. The CDR3 consists of 16 residues. V lost 3 bases to trimming and J lost 0 bases; unmatched junction nucleotides: 6. Germline CDR1 and CDR2: SGHNT and YYREEE (reference sequence). This CDR3 is CASSSSSGYSTDTQYF. CDR3 nucleotides: TGTGCCAGCAGCTCCTCTAGCGGGTATAGCACAGATACGCAGTATTTT. The whole variable domain, remainder taken from reference TRBV5-4 and TRBJ2-3, is ETGVTQSPTHLIKTRGQQVTLRCSSQSGHNTVSWYQQALGQGPQFIFQYYREEENGRGNFPPRFSGLQFPNYSSELNVNALELDDSALYLCASSSSSGYSTDTQYFGPGTRLTVL.

The rearrangement uses TRBV27 and TRBJ2-1; TRBD2 matches at 10 bases. The CDR3 totals 16 residues. Germline V gives CDR1 MNHEY, CDR2 SMNVEV (reference sequence). With 6 bases clipped from V and 5 bases from J, the junction kept 10 bases outside the gene matches. CDR3: CASSRWTSGIDNEQFF. The CDR3 bases are TGTGCCAGCAGCCGATGGACTAGCGGTATAGACAATGAGCAGTTCTTC.

This clone was seen more than once but under ten times. V is TRBV6-5 and J is TRBJ2-6; TRBD2 aligns across 7 bases. Looked up from germline, CDR1 is MNHEY and CDR2 is SVGAGI. The CDR3 is 14 amino acids. V trimming: 6 bases; J trimming: 7 bases; junction bases outside the gene matches: 6. CDR3 sequence reads: CASSYGGIANVLTF. CDR3 bases: TGTGCCAGCAGCTACGGGGGGATCGCCAACGTCCTGACTTTC.

The chain links TRBV28 to TRBJ2-2; no reliable D call. The CDR3 extends over 12 amino acids. CDR1 MDHEN and CDR2 SYDVKM come from the germline V gene. V lost 10 bases to trimming and J lost 8 bases, with 14 bases between them. In nucleotides, the CDR3 is TGTGCCACGTGTCGGTGGGCAGGGGAGCTGTTTTTT. Encoded protein: CATCRWAGELFF.